The source of this T cell receptor (beta chain) is a study of radiation and T cells in renal cell carcinoma (dated by TCRdb to 2020 to 2021). Turning to the overall study: Samples were obtained from a clinical trial, in which 15 Gy stereotactic body radiation therapy was delivered to primary renal cell carcinomas and nephrectomy was performed 4 weeks later. In total, some 50 samples underwent TCR beta sequencing: roughly 25 tumors plus 27 peripheral blood samples. Across all 50 or so samples, 4,016,671 unique CDR3 nucleotide sequences encoding about 2.7 million unique CDR3 amino acid sequences were identified.

The time point label here, explained by the study, means: baseline pretreatment blood. The treatment or condition label of this sample denotes: 15 Gy SBRT to primary tumor, nephrectomy 4 weeks later. To follow tumor-enriched clonotypes, serial peripheral blood was collected from radiation-treated patients at baseline and at 2 weeks and 4 weeks after SBRT. Every patient's renal cell carcinoma showed clear cell pathology. Genomic DNA for TCR sequencing was prepared using the QIAamp DNA Blood Mini Kit (Qiagen). The analyses included just those samples that passed every quality control check. The immunoSEQ kit was used, according to the manufacturer's recommendations, to generate TCR beta libraries from genomic DNA. To prepare libraries, a first multiplex PCR with proprietary primers was run, followed by a second PCR that added unique barcodes, and a bead cleanup was done after each round. A kit-provided positive control reaction and a negative control reaction were included in every sample batch. The final libraries underwent checking on an Agilent 4200 TapeStation D1000 ScreenTape, volumetric pooling, and quantification by qPCR. An Illumina NextSeq500 fitted with a MidOutput 150-cycle cartridge performed the sequencing, running 156 Read1 cycles and 15 Index1 cycles with the kit's custom primers. The pooled library was loaded at 0.95 to 1 pM, with an approximately 21% PhiX control spiked in. The original pipeline was this. Vendor-processed data were analyzed in R, and a clonotype was defined as all T cells sharing the same CDR3 nucleotide sequence. In the clone abundance analyses, frequencies were normalized to the 10,000 most abundant clones in each sample. Public T cell clones, averaging fewer than five per sample, were removed before analysis. A difference in abundance of at least 32-fold between compartments was used to define tumor-enriched and baseline blood-enriched clonotypes. A beta-binomial differential abundance model was used to identify clonotypes that expanded or contracted between blood time points. Tumor-blood repertoire similarity was measured with the Baroni-Urbani and Buser coefficient, and group comparisons used two-tailed Wilcoxon tests in R. Held by TCRdb, this immuneACCESS table contains in-frame sequences only and omits some clones. Under half of the omission traces to an unresolved V gene where checked; the cause of the rest is unknown. V, J and clone size derive from that table, while D and trimming were established from the DNA sequence. This sample lists about 91,000 clones; under 90% were detected once. 5% to 6.5% of the sample comes from the top ten.

Details on this clone: The specificity of this receptor is unknown. Base qualities were left out, and no much larger clone turns up one base away.

General conclusions and limits of the study: Because the trial had a single-armed design, the trial could not examine how radiation dose or scheduling affected the TCR repertoire. In blood, the top tumor clonotypes increased from baseline to 2 weeks after radiation and then shrank by 4 weeks, which suggests a temporary expansion of tumor-resident clones. Blood repertoire dynamics were not followed beyond 4 weeks after treatment. Because no pretreatment tumor biopsies were available, whether clonotypes were present in the tumor at baseline could not be determined.

The receptor comes from a man between 60 and 75 years old with renal cell carcinoma. Material: blood, obtained from a patient whose treatment included radiotherapy and nephrectomy.

At the DNA level, the sequence is TGTGCCAGCAGCTTAGCCTCACGTCAAGAGACCCAGTACTTC. It specifies CASSLASRQETQYF. Here the chain combines TRBV7-9 and TRBJ2-5, with an unclear D gene assignment. Looking up the germline V gene (reference sequence) yields CDR1 SEHNR and CDR2 FQNEAQ. Including the terminal cysteine and phenylalanine, the CDR3 comprises 14 residues. CDR3 DNA only is kept here, 42 bases in frame from base 1. V gives up 0 bases and J gives up 2 bases, and the segment between their germline ends measures 7 bases.